This T cell receptor (beta chain) was recorded in a study of T cell responses to AZD1222 COVID-19 vaccine. Germline V lookup: CDR1 SGHTA, CDR2 FQGNSA. The V and J ends lost 4 bases and 1 base respectively, with 13 bases between them. This CDR3 spans 16 amino acids. Regarding this clone: As yet, its antigen is unknown.

Measured with immunoSEQ multiplex PCR; TCRdb has only the in-frame clones, and not every one. The table lists around 140,000 clones, around nine tenths of them singletons. The study, taken as a whole, reports: Recipients of two AZD1222 doses showed rising Spike-specific TCR breadth and depth. Only a handful of people who got AZD1222 tested seropositive at baseline.

The TCR comes from an adult in good health. The chain carries TRBV7-2 and TRBJ2-2; D is ambiguous. This sample comprised peripheral blood, obtained on day 0 of AZD1222 vaccination. The CDR3 here is CASSSQAVGNTGELFF. The DNA of the CDR3 is TGTGCCAGCAGCTCCCAAGCCGTGGGGAACACCGGGGAGCTGTTTTTT.